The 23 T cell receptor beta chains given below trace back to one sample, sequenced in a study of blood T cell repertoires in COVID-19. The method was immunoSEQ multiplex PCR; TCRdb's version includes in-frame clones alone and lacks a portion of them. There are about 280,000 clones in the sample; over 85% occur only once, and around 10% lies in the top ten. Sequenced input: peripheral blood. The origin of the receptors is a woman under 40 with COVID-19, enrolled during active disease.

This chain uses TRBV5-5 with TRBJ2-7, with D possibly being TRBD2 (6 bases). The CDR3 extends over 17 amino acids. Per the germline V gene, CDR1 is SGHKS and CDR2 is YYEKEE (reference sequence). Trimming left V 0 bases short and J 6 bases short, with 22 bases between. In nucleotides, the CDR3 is TGTGCCAGCAGCTTGGTGTGGCAGGGCCTCTACGGGGGCGAGCAGTACTTC. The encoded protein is CASSLVWQGLYGGEQYF.

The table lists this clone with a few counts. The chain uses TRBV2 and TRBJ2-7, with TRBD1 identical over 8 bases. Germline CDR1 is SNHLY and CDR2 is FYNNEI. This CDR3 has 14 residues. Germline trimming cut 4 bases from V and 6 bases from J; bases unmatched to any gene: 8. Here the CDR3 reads CASSVGQGWSEQYF. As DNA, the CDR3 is TGTGCCAGCAGTGTAGGACAGGGATGGTCCGAGCAGTACTTC.

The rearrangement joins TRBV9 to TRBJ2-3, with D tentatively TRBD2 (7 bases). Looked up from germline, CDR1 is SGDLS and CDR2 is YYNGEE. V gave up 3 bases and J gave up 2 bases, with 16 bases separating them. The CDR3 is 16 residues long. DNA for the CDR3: TGTGCCAGCAGCGCTGGGGCGGGGGCCCCCACAGATACGCAGTATTTT. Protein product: CASSAGAGAPTDTQYF. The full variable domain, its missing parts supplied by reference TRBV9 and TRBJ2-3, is DSGVTQTPKHLITATGQRVTLRCSPRSGDLSVYWYQQSLDQGLQFLIQYYNGEERAKGNILERFSAQQFPDLHSELNLSSLELGDSALYFCASSAGAGAPTDTQYFGPGTRLTVL.

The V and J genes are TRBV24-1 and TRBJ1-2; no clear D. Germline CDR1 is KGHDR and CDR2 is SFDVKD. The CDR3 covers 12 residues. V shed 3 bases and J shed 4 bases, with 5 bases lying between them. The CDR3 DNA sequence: TGTGCCACCAGTGATGACACCTATGGCTACACCTTC. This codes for CATSDDTYGYTF.

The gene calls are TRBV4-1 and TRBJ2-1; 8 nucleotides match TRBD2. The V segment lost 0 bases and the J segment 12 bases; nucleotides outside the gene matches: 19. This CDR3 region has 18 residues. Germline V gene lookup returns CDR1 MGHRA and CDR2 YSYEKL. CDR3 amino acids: CASSQDHVRAGVISGQFF. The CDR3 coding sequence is TGCGCCAGCAGCCAAGATCACGTTCGAGCGGGGGTAATCTCGGGGCAGTTCTTC.

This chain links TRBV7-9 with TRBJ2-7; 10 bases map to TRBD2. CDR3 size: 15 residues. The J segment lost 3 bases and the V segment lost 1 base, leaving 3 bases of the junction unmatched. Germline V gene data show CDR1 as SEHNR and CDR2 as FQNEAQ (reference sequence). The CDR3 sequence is CASSLVLAGHYEQYF. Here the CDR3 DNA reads TGTGCCAGCAGCTTAGTACTAGCGGGGCACTACGAGCAGTACTTC.

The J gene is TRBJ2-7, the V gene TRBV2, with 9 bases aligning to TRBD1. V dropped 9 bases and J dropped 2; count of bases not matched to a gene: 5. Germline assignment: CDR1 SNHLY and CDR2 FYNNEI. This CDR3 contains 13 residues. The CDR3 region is CASLGTGPYEQYF. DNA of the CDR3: TGTGCCAGTCTCGGGACAGGGCCCTACGAGCAGTACTTC.

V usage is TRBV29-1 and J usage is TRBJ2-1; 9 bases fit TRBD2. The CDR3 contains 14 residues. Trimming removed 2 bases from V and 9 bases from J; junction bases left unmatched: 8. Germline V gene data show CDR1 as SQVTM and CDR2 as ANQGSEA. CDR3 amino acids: CSVEMGGGAVEQFF. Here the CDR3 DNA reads TGCAGCGTTGAAATGGGCGGGGGGGCGGTTGAGCAGTTCTTC.

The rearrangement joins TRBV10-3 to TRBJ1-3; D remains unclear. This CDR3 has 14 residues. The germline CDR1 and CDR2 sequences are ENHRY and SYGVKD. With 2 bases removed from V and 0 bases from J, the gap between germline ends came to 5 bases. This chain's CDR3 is CAISEVLSGNTIYF. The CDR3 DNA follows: TGTGCCATCAGTGAGGTCCTCTCTGGAAACACCATATATTTT.

CDR3 nucleotide sequence: TGTGCCAGCAGCTTGGGCCCCGGGACTAGCGGGGGGGCCATCTACGAGCAGTACTTC. Its protein product is CASSLGPGTSGGAIYEQYF. The gene calls are TRBV5-6 and TRBJ2-7; 16 nucleotides align to TRBD2. This CDR3 is built from 19 residues. V gave up 0 bases and J gave up 3 bases; unmatched junction bases: 9. The germline CDR1 and CDR2 sequences are SGHDT and YYEEEE.

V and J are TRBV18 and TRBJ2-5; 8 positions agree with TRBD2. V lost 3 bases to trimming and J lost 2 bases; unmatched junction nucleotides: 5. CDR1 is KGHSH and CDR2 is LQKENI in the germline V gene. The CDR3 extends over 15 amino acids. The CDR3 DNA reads TGTGCCAGCTCACCGTCGGCGGGGGGTCAAGAGACCCAGTACTTC. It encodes CASSPSAGGQETQYF.

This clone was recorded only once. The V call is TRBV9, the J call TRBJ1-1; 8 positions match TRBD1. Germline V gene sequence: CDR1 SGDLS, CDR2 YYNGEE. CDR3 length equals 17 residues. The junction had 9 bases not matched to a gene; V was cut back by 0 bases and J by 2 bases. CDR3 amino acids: CASSVVPGGFRNTEAFF. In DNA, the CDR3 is TGTGCCAGCAGCGTAGTTCCAGGGGGCTTTCGTAACACTGAAGCTTTCTTT.

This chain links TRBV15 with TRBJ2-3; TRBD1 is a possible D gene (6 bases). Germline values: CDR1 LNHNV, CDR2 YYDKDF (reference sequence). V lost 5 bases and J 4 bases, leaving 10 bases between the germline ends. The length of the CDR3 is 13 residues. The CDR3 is CATSPRGSDTQYF. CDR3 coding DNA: TGTGCCACCAGCCCCAGGGGTTCAGATACGCAGTATTTT.

DNA for the CDR3: TGTGCCAGCAGCGTAGATGGTACTAACCAAGAGACCCAGTACTTC. Protein sequence: CASSVDGTNQETQYF. The gene calls are TRBV9 and TRBJ2-5; no definite D call. Germline-derived CDR1 and CDR2 are SGDLS and YYNGEE. Trimming left V 0 bases short and J 0 bases short, with 9 bases between. CDR3 length: 15 residues.

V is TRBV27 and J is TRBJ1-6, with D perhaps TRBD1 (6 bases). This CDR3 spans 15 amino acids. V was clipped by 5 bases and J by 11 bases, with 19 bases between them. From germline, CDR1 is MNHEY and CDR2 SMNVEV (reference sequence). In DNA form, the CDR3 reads TGTGCCAGCAGTCGCCGACAGGATATGAATGCACCCCTCCACTTT. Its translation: CASSRRQDMNAPLHF.

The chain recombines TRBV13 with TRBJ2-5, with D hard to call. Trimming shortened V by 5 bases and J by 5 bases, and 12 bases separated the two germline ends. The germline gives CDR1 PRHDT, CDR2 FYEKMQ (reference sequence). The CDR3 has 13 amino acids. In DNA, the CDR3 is TGTGCCAGCAGCACCCCCGGCAGGGAGACCCAGTACTTC. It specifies CASSTPGRETQYF.

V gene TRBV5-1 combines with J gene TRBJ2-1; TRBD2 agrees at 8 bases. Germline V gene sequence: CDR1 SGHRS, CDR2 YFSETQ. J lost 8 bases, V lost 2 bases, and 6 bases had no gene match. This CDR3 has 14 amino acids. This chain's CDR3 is CASSFYGGADEQFF. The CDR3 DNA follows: TGCGCCAGCAGCTTTTACGGGGGGGCGGATGAGCAGTTCTTC.

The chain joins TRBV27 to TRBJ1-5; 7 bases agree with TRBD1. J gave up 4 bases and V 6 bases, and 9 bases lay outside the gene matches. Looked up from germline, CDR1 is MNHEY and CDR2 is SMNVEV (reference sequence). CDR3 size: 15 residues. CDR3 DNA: TGTGCCAGCAGCCCCGGGACAGATACGAATCAGCCCCAGCATTTT. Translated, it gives CASSPGTDTNQPQHF.

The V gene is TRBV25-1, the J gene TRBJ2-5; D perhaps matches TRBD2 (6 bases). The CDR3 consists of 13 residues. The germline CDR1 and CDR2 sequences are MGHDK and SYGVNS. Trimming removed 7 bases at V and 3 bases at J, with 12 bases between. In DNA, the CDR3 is TGTGCCAGCACCAGACTAGTTGAAGAGACCCAGTACTTC. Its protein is CASTRLVEETQYF.

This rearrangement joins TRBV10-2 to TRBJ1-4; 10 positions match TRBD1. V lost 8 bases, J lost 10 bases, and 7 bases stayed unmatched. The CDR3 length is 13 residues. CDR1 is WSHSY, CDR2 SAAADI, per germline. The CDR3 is CASGGTGDRKLFF. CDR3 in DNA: TGCGCCAGCGGGGGGACAGGGGATCGAAAACTGTTTTTT.

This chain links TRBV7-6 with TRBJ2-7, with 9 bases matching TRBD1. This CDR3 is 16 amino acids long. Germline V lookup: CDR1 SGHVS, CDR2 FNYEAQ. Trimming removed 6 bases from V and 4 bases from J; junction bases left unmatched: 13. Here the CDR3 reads CASSQNGRDREYEQYF. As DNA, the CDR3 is TGTGCCAGCAGTCAGAATGGCCGGGACAGGGAGTACGAGCAGTACTTC.

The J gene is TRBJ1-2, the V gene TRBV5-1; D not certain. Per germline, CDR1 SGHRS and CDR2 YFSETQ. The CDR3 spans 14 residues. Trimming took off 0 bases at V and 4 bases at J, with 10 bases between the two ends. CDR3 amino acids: CASSLAPGPYGYTF. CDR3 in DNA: TGCGCCAGCAGCTTGGCCCCAGGCCCCTATGGCTACACCTTC.

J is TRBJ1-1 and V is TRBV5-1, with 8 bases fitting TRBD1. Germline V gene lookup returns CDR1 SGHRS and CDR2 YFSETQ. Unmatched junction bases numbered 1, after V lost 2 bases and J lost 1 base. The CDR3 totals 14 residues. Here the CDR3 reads CASSLQGGNTEAFF. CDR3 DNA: TGCGCCAGCAGCTTACAGGGGGGGAACACTGAAGCTTTCTTT.